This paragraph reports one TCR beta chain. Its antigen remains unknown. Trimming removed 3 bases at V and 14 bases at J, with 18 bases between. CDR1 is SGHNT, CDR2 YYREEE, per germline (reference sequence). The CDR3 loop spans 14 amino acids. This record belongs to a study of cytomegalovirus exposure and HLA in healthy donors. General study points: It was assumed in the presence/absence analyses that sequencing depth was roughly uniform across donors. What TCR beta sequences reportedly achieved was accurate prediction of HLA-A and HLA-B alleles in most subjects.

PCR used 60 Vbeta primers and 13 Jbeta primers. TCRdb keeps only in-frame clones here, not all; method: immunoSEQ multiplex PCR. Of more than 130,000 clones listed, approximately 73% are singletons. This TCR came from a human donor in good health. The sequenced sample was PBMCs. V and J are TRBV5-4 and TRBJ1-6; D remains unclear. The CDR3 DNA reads TGTGCCAGCAGCTGGAGGACCGACAATCCGGCCCTCCACTTT. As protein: CASSWRTDNPALHF.